These T cell receptor beta chains were read from a single sample in a study of blood T cell repertoires in COVID-19. This table comes from immunoSEQ multiplex PCR, and its TCRdb copy is limited to in-frame clones, with some not included. The sample has under 200,000 clones; 65% to 85% are singletons. The sample was PBMCs or T cells enriched from blood (not recorded which). The source of these receptors is a woman between 40 and 55 years old with acute COVID-19. The CDR3 runs from the conserved cysteine through the conserved F or W. A D gene is named only where the DNA matches it firmly. Clone size is not always given. Where it is, it says once, few, many or a class for expanded clones.

J,V,D,size,DNA,CDR3
TRBJ1-1,TRBV3-1/TRBV3-2,-,-,TGTGCCAGCAGCCTACTGGGCGGGCACACTGAAGCTTTCTTT,CASSLLGGHTEAFF
TRBJ2-1,TRBV19,TRBD1,-,TGTGCCAGTAGTGACAGGGTAAGCAATTTTGTCGTCAATGAGCAGTTCTTC,CASSDRVSNFVVNEQFF
TRBJ2-5,TRBV3-1/TRBV3-2,TRBD2,-,TGTGCCAGCAGCCAAGGGGGGGGAAGTGAGACCCAGTACTTC,CASSQGGGSETQYF
TRBJ1-1,TRBV6-5,TRBD1,-,TGTGCCAGCAGTACACAGGGGACTGAAGCTTTCTTT,CASSTQGTEAFF
TRBJ2-1,TRBV18,-,few,TGTGCCAGCTCACCTCTCGGGGGAATAAGGGATGAGCAGTTCTTC,CASSPLGGIRDEQFF
TRBJ1-1,TRBV5-4,-,-,TGTGCCAGCAGCCCCGGGACACACGTGAACACTGAAGCTTTCTTT,CASSPGTHVNTEAFF
TRBJ2-1,TRBV3-1/TRBV3-2,TRBD2,-,TGTGCCAGCAGCCAAGTAAAGAGCGGGAGGCTGAATGAGCAGTTCTTC,CASSQVKSGRLNEQFF
TRBJ1-2,TRBV5-1,TRBD1,few,TGCGCCAGCAGCTTGGAAGGGACAGGCCTCCACCCCTTCTATGGCTACACCTTC,CASSLEGTGLHPFYGYTF
TRBJ2-2,TRBV11-2,TRBD2,-,TGTGCCAGCAGCTCGGGAGCTAGCGGTCACACCGGGGAGCTGTTTTTT,CASSSGASGHTGELFF
TRBJ1-6,TRBV6-1,-,once,TGTGCCAGCAGTGAAGCGTTTGAGAATTATAATTCACCCCTCCACTTT,CASSEAFENYNSPLHF
TRBJ2-1,TRBV5-1,TRBD1,-,TGCGCCAGCAGCTTGAATACCGTGGGACAGCTGTCCAGCAATGAGCAGTTCTTC,CASSLNTVGQLSSNEQFF
TRBJ1-5,TRBV12-3/TRBV12-4,-,-,TGTGCCAGCAGTCACAGGGTAGGGCAGCCCCAGCATTTT,CASSHRVGQPQHF
TRBJ1-1,TRBV9,-,-,TGTGCCAGCAGCGAAGGGGCGTCTGGGACTGAAGCTTTCTTT,CASSEGASGTEAFF
TRBJ2-3,TRBV5-1,-,-,TGCGCCAGCAGCTTCGGCGGGGCCAGGACAGATACGCAGTATTTT,CASSFGGARTDTQYF
TRBJ2-7,TRBV12-3/TRBV12-4,TRBD1,-,TGTGCCAGCAGCGGACAGGGGGTGGGGGAGCAGTACTTC,CASSGQGVGEQYF
TRBJ2-1,TRBV7-2,-,-,TGTGCCAGCAGCCCCCGGTTCGGGGATGAGCAGTTCTTC,CASSPRFGDEQFF
TRBJ1-5,TRBV6-5,-,-,TGTGCCAGCAGTACCGTACAATCAGAAGCCCAGCATTTT,CASSTVQSEAQHF
TRBJ1-1,TRBV2,-,few,TGTGCCAGCAGGTACGGACAGTCCTTAACCGAAGCTTTCTTT,CASRYGQSLTEAFF
TRBJ1-3,TRBV18,TRBD1,few,TGTGCCAGCTCACCGGGACAGGCGAACACCATATATTTT,CASSPGQANTIYF
TRBJ2-7,TRBV10-3,-,-,TGTGCCACCCAGGGGAGGGCCTACGAGCAGTACTTC,CATQGRAYEQYF
TRBJ2-7,TRBV27,-,-,TGTGCCAGCAGGGCGGACAGCTCCTACGAGCAGTACTTC,CASRADSSYEQYF
TRBJ2-1,TRBV10-3,TRBD2,-,TGTGCCATCAGTGAGTCGACTAGCGGGAGTGACAATGAGCAGTTCTTC,CAISESTSGSDNEQFF
TRBJ2-3,TRBV5-1,TRBD1,-,TGCGCCAGCAGCCTGGGGACAGGGATATTGGCAGATACGCAGTATTTT,CASSLGTGILADTQYF
TRBJ2-1,TRBV6-5,TRBD1,-,TGTGCCAGCGGGGGACAGGGCAATGAGCAGTTCTTC,CASGGQGNEQFF
TRBJ2-3,TRBV25-1,-,-,TGTGCCAGCAGTGAATACGGGGAAAGCACAGATACGCAGTATTTT,CASSEYGESTDTQYF